These T cell receptor beta chains were read from a single sample in a study of lymphopenia after photon versus proton radiotherapy. Profiling relied on immunoSEQ multiplex PCR, and the TCRdb table lists in-frame clones only, not all of them. The sample lists tens of thousands of clones, roughly 90% occurring once. Sample: peripheral blood, taken from a patient treated with photon-based radiotherapy. The source is a woman in her forties or fifties with cholangiocarcinoma. CDR3s include the opening cysteine and the closing phenylalanine or tryptophan. The D gene is left open where the match is weak.

V gene	D gene	J gene	CDR3 protein	CDR3 DNA
TRBV9	TRBD1	TRBJ2-7	CASSVSDLGQGAYEQYF	TGTGCCAGCAGCGTATCGGATCTGGGGCAGGGGGCGTACGAGCAGTACTTC
TRBV25-1	-	TRBJ1-1	CASSTVMNTEAFF	TGTGCCAGTTCCACCGTTATGAACACTGAAGCTTTCTTT
TRBV18	TRBD1	TRBJ1-3	CASSGDRASGNTIYF	TGTGCCAGCTCAGGCGACAGGGCTTCCGGAAACACCATATATTTT
TRBV7-2	TRBD1	TRBJ1-2	CASRRRDRDYYGYTF	TGTGCCAGCAGACGTCGGGACAGGGATTACTATGGCTACACCTTC
TRBV5-6	-	TRBJ2-7	CASSDTVFYEQYF	TGTGCCAGCAGCGATACGGTATTTTACGAGCAGTACTTC
TRBV4-1	-	TRBJ1-5	CASSLSALWQPQHF	TGCGCCAGCAGCCTATCAGCCCTTTGGCAGCCCCAGCATTTT
TRBV4-3	TRBD2	TRBJ2-2	CASSQEPLAGASTGELFF	TGCGCCAGCAGCCAAGAGCCTCTAGCGGGGGCCTCCACCGGGGAGCTGTTTTTT
TRBV4-3	-	TRBJ1-4	CASSQGHSLSREKLFF	TGCGCCAGCAGCCAAGGGCACTCCCTCTCGAGGGAAAAACTGTTTTTT
TRBV9	TRBD1	TRBJ2-5	CASSETGAGETQYF	TGTGCCAGCAGCGAGACAGGGGCCGGAGAGACCCAGTACTTC
TRBV5-1	-	TRBJ2-3	CASSLGLDPDTQYF	TGCGCCAGCAGCTTGGGACTAGATCCGGATACGCAGTATTTT
TRBV27	TRBD1	TRBJ1-2	CASSPRDRGNSNYGYTF	TGTGCCAGCAGTCCCCGGGACAGGGGAAATTCTAACTATGGCTACACCTTC